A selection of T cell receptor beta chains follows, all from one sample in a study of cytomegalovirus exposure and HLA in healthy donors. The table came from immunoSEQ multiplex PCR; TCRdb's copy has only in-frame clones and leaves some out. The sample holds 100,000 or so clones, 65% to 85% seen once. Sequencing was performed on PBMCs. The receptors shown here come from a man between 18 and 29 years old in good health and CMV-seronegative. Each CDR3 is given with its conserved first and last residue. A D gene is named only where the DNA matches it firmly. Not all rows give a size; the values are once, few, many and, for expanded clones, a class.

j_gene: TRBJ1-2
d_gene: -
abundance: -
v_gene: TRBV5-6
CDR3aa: CASSSSGRVNYGYTF
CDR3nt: TGTGCCAGCAGCTCCTCCGGCAGGGTCAACTATGGCTACACCTTC

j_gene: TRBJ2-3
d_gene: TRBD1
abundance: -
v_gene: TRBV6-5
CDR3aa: CASKGGRATDTQYF
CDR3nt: TGTGCCAGCAAAGGGGGCAGGGCGACAGATACGCAGTATTTT

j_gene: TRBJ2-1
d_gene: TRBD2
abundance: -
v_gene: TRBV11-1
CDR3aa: CASSSGGNSYNEQFF
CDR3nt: TGTGCCAGCAGCTCGGGGGGGAACTCCTACAATGAGCAGTTCTTC

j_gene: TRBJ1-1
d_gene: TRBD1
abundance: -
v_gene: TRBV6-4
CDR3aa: CASPRWVPEGDRNTEAFF
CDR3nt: TGTGCCAGCCCAAGGTGGGTCCCTGAGGGGGACAGGAACACTGAAGCTTTCTTT

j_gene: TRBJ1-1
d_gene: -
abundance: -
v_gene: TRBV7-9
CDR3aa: CASSLQGNTEAFF
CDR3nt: TGTGCCAGCAGCCTTCAGGGAAACACTGAAGCTTTCTTT

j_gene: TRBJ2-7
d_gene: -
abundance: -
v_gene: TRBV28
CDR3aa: CASTALGQGFYEQYF
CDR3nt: TGTGCCAGCACTGCTCTTGGACAAGGCTTTTACGAGCAGTACTTC

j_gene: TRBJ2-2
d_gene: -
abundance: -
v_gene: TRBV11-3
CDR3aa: CASSLVGVAKNTGELFF
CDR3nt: TGTGCCAGCAGCTTAGTCGGGGTAGCGAAGAACACCGGGGAGCTGTTTTTT

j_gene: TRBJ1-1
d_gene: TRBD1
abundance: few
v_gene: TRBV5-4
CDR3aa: CASSRDRVNTEAFF
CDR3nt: TGTGCCAGCAGCCGGGACAGGGTGAACACTGAAGCTTTCTTT

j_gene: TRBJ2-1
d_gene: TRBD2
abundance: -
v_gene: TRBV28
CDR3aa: CASGPGLAGGRTYNEQFF
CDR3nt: TGTGCCAGCGGACCGGGACTAGCGGGAGGGAGAACCTACAATGAGCAGTTCTTC

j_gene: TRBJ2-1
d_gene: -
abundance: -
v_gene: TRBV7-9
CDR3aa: CASSFGLAGDNEQFF
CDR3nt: TGTGCCAGCAGCTTCGGGCTAGCTGGGGACAATGAGCAGTTCTTC

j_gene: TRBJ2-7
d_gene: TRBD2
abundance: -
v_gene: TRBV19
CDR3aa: CASSIARTSGSYEQYF
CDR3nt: TGTGCCAGTAGTATAGCCCGGACTAGCGGGAGCTACGAGCAGTACTTC

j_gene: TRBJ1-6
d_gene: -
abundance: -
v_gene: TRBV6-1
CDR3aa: CASTTKPGASPLHF
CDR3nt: TGTGCCAGCACCACTAAGCCAGGGGCCTCACCCCTCCACTTT

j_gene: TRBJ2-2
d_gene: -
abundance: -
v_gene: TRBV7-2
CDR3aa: CASSSFRTFGMFF
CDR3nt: TGTGCCAGCAGCTCCTTCAGGACCTTCGGGATGTTTTTT

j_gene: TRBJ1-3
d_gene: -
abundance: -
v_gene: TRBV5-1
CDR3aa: CASRTDAGSFSGNTIYF
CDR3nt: TGCGCCAGCAGGACGGATGCAGGGTCCTTCTCTGGAAACACCATATATTTT

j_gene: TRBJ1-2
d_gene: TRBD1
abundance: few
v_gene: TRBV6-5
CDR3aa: CASKGTAGWIYGYTF
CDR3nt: TGTGCCAGCAAAGGGACAGCTGGGTGGATCTATGGCTACACCTTC

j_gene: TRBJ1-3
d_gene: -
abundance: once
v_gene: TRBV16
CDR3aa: CASSQSSRGNTIYF
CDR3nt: TGTGCCAGCAGCCAATCGTCGAGAGGAAACACCATATATTTT

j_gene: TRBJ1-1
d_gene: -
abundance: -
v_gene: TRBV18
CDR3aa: CASSPEGYAEAFF
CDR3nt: TGTGCCAGCTCACCCGAGGGTTACGCTGAAGCTTTCTTT

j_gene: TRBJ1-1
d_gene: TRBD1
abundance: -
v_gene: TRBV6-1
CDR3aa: CAGSGKDRVHTEAFF
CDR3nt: TGTGCCGGCAGTGGGAAGGACAGGGTACACACTGAAGCTTTCTTT

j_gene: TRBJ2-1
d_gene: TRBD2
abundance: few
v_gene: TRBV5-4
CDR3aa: CAIPRRTSGDNEQFF
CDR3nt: TGTGCCATTCCTCGTCGGACTAGCGGCGACAATGAGCAGTTCTTC

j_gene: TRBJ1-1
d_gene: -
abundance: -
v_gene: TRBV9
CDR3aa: CASSTQGGRAFF
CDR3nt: TGTGCCAGCAGCACACAGGGCGGGAGAGCTTTCTTT

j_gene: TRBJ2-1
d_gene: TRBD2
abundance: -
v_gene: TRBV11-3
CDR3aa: CASSYGGGEQFF
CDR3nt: TGTGCCAGCAGTTACGGGGGGGGTGAGCAGTTCTTC

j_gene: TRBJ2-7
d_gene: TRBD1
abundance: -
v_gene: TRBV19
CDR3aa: CASSPGQGAEQYF
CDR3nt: TGTGCCAGTAGTCCGGGACAGGGTGCGGAGCAGTACTTC

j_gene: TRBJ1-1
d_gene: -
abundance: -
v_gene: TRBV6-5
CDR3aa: CASSYGAVNTEAFF
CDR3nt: TGTGCCAGCAGTTATGGAGCTGTGAACACTGAAGCTTTCTTT

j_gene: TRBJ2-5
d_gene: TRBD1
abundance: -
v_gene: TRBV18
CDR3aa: CASSLRTGKPQETQYF
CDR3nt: TGTGCCAGCTCCCTAAGGACAGGGAAGCCCCAAGAGACCCAGTACTTC

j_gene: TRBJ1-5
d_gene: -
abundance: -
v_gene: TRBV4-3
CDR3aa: CASSQDLLNSNQPQHF
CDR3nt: TGCGCCAGCAGCCAAGATCTCCTAAATAGCAATCAGCCCCAGCATTTT

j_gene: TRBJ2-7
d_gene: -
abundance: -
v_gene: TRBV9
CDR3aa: CASSVGIGAHYEQYF
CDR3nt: TGTGCCAGCAGCGTAGGAATAGGGGCCCACTACGAGCAGTACTTC

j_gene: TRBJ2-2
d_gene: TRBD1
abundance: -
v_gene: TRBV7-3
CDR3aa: CASSLNREGGYNTGELFF
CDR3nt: TGTGCCAGCAGCTTAAACAGGGAAGGGGGCTACAACACCGGGGAGCTGTTTTTT

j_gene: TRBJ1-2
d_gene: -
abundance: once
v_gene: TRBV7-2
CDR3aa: CASTLRGAQALDGYTF
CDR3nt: TGTGCCAGCACCCTCCGGGGGGCTCAGGCCCTAGATGGCTACACCTTC

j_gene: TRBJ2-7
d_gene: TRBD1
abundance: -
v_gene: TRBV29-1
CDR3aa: CSAGQGGNEQYF
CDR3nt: TGCAGCGCCGGACAGGGGGGCAACGAGCAGTACTTC

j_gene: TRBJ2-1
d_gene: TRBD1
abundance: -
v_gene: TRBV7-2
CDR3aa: CASSQDRGRVNEQFF
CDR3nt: TGTGCCAGCAGCCAGGACAGGGGTAGGGTCAATGAGCAGTTCTTC

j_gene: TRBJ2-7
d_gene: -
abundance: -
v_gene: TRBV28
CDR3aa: CASSLFPGGEQYF
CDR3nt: TGTGCCAGCAGTTTATTCCCCGGGGGCGAGCAGTACTTC

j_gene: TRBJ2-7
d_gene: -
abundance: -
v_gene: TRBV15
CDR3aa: CATSRVQGSEQYF
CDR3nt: TGTGCCACCAGCAGAGTACAGGGCTCCGAGCAGTACTTC

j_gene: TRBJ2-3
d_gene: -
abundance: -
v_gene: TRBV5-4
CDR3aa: CASSLVADYTDTQYF
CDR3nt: TGTGCCAGCAGCTTGGTGGCAGACTACACAGATACGCAGTATTTT

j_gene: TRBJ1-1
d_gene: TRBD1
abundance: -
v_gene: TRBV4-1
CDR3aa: CASSQAPSGGADTEAFF
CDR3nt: TGCGCCAGCAGCCAAGCTCCTTCAGGGGGCGCGGACACTGAAGCTTTCTTT

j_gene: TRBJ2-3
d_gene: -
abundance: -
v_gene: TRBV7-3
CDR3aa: CASSLGHTIADTQYF
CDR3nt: TGTGCCAGCAGCTTAGGACACACAATTGCGGATACGCAGTATTTT

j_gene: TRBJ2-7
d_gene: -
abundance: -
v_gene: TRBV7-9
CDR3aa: CASSPTSYEQYF
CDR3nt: TGTGCCAGCAGCCCGACTAGCTACGAGCAGTACTTC

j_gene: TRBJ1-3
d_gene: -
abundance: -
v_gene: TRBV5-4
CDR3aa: CASSWGVGGGSGNTIYF
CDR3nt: TGTGCCAGCAGCTGGGGAGTCGGGGGTGGCTCTGGAAACACCATATATTTT

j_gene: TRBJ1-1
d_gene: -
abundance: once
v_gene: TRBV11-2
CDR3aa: CASSLEKPDLAFF
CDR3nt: TGTGCCAGCAGCTTAGAAAAACCCGACTTAGCTTTCTTT

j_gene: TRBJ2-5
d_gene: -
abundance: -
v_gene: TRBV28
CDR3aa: CASSLGGSMRETQYF
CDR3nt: TGTGCCAGCAGTTTAGGAGGCTCAATGAGAGAGACCCAGTACTTC

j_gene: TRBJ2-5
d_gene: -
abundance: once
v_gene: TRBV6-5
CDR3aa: CAHRFLETQYF
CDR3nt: TGTGCCCACAGGTTTTTGGAGACCCAGTACTTC

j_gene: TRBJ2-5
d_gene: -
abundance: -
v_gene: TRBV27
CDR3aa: CASSHGLLQETQYF
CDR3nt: TGTGCCAGCAGCCACGGACTCCTCCAAGAGACCCAGTACTTC

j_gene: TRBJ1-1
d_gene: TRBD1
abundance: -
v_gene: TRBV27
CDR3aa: CASSRSDRRNTEAFF
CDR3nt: TGTGCCAGCAGTCGTTCGGACAGGCGGAACACTGAAGCTTTCTTT

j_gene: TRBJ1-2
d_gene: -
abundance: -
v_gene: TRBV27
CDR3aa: CASSSDGGVYGYTF
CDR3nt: TGTGCCAGCAGTTCCGACGGGGGTGTCTATGGCTACACCTTC

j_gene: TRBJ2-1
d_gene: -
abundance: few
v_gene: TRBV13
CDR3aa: CASSHSTGAYNEQFF
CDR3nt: TGTGCCAGCAGCCACTCGACAGGTGCCTACAATGAGCAGTTCTTC

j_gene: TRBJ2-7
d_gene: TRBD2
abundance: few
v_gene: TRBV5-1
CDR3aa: CASSLARGLAGVTYEQYF
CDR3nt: TGCGCCAGCAGCTTGGCGAGGGGACTAGCGGGTGTCACCTACGAGCAGTACTTC

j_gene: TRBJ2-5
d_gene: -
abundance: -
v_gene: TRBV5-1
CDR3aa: CASSFLQETQYF
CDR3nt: TGCGCCAGCAGCTTCCTCCAAGAGACCCAGTACTTC

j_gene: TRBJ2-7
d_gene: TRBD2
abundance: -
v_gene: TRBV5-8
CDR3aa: CASSRSGSPYEQYF
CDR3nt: TGTGCCAGCAGCCGTAGCGGGTCCCCCTACGAGCAGTACTTC

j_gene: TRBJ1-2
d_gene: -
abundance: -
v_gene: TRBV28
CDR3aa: CASSWGGIDGYTF
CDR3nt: TGTGCCAGCAGTTGGGGGGGCATCGATGGCTACACCTTC